This T cell receptor (beta chain) was recovered during a study of neurological immune-mediated disorders (dated by TCRdb to about 2019). Context from the whole study: Using UMI-based sequencing, the study compared peripheral blood TCR-beta repertoires from patients with HTLV-I-associated myelopathy (HAM/TSP), patients with multiple sclerosis, and healthy controls. The cohort was made up of approximately 71 subjects, consisting of roughly 14 HAM/TSP patients, roughly 35 multiple sclerosis patients and around 20 healthy controls. The roughly 100 TCR-beta libraries included longitudinal samples, technical triplicates and paired sorted CD4+ and CD8+ T-cell subsets alongside PBMC samples. General findings and caveats noted by the study authors: TCR clonal expansion was highest in HAM/TSP patients and lowest in MS patients, with MS patients falling below even healthy controls. Across subjects, expanded clones never shared an identical CDR3 amino acid sequence, which suggests that the TCR-beta repertoires in every group were private.

cDNA synthesis used template-switch 5'RACE with a primer carrying a 10-nucleotide random unique molecular identifier tagging each TCR transcript. Each sequencing run produced over 160 million TCR-beta sequences covering 15-18 subjects. The RNeasy kit was used to extract total RNA. TCR-beta VDJ regions were amplified with primers for the TCR constant region and the 5'RACE anchor, using the KAPA Real-time Library Amplification kit. A first PCR added sample indexes and Illumina adaptors, and a second PCR then raised library yield. After Ampure bead purification, the roughly 650 bp TCR product was size-selected on a 2% E-gel SizeSelection system. Before pooling, library quality was assessed on a Bioanalyzer, concentration was determined with Qubit, and library quantification was performed with the Kapa Library Quantification kit. Paired-end 2 x 150 bp sequencing of the libraries was performed on an Illumina HiSeq 2500. To increase sequence diversity, roughly 24-31% phiX was spiked into each library pool. The original pipeline was this. Quality-filtered reads were processed with the UMI-based MiGEC pipeline, and over 75% of raw TCR sequences were removed by the MiGEC pipeline during error correction. VDJ genes were aligned to IMGT germline references, and clonotypes were defined by unique CDR3 amino acid sequence plus V-J genes. Clonal expansion, Shannon diversity and CDR3 relatedness were evaluated with VDJtools (CalcPairwiseDistances, ClusterSamples), while phylogenetic trees were built in CLCbio workbench. Using coefficient-of-variation modelling across technical triplicates, the study counted a clone as expanded if it had at least 8 unique UMIs. TCRdb handled the public reads itself, with Q25 trimming in fastp and clone calling in MiXCR, and kept productive beta chains. Rows merge per CDR3 protein into single entries with the most common DNA and genes. The V and J calls, along with clone size, are taken from TCRdb and not from the paper's own processing. Across this sample there are roughly 19,000 distinct CDR3 sequences, with roughly 15% seen only once. In total, the top ten clones hold 15% of the sample.

Points on this clonotype: This clone's antigen is unknown. Nothing much larger sits one base from this clone, and base qualities are not available.

Unsorted PBMC libraries were generated from 2 million PBMCs stored in RNAlater at -80 °C until RNA extraction. Peripheral blood underwent Ficoll-Hypaque density gradient centrifugation to isolate PBMCs, which were then cryopreserved in liquid nitrogen. This TCR was recovered from a female donor with HTLV-1-associated myelopathy (HAM/TSP). Sequencing used PBMCs.

CDR3 sequence: CASSVGGLAYNEQFF. The DNA sequence reads TGTGCCAGCAGCGTAGGGGGACTAGCGTACAATGAGCAGTTCTTC. Here the chain combines TRBV9 and TRBJ2-1; TRBD2 agrees with 10 junctional bases. CDR1 SGDLS and CDR2 YYNGEE are derived from the germline V gene. Its CDR3 holds 15 amino acids, cysteine through phenylalanine. Of the read, only the CDR3 DNA is kept; its 45 bases are in frame from base 1. Trimming accounts for 0 bases at V and 4 bases at J, while the number of junction bases matched to no gene is 1.